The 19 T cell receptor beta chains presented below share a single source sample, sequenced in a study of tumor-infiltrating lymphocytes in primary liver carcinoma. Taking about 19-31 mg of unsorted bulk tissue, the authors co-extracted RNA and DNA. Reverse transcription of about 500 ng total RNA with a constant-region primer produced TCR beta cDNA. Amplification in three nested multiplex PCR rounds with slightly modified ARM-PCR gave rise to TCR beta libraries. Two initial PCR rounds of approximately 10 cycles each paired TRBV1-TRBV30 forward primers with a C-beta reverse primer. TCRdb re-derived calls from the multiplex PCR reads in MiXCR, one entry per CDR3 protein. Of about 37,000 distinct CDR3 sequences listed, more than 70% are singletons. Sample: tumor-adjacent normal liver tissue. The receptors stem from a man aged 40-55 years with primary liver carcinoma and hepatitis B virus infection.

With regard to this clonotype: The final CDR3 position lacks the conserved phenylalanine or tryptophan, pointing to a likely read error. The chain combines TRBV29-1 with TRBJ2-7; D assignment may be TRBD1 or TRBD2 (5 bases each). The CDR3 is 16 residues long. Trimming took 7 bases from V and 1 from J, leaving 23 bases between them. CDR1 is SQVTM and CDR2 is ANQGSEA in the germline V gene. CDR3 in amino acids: CSAMTSGTRTSYEQYI. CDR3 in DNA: TGCAGCGCCATGACGTCTGGGACCAGAACTTCCTACGAGCAGTACATC.

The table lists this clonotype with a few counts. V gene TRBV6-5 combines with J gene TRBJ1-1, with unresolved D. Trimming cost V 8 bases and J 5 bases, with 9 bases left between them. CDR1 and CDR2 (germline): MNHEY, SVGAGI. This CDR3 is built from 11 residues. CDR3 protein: CASGLGTEAFF. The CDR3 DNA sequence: TGTGCCAGCGGTCTGGGGACTGAAGCTTTCTTT.

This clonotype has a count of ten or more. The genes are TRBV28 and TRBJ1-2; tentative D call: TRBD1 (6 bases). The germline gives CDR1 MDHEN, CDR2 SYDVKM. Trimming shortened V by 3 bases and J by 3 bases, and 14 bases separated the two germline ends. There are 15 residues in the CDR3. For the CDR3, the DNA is TGTGCCAGCAGTTTCCCTGGGGGCGGATACTATGGCTACACCTTC. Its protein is CASSFPGGGYYGYTF.

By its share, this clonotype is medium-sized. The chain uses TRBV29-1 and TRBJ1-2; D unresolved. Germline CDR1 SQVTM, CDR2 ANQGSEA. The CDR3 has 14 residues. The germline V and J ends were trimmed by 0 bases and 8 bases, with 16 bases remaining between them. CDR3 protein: CSVEEEERRGGYTF. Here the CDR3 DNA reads TGCAGCGTTGAAGAGGAGGAAAGGCGTGGGGGCTACACCTTC. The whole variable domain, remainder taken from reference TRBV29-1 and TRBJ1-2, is SAVISQKPSRDICQRGTSLTIQCQVDSQVTMMFWYRQQPGQSLTLIATANQGSEATYESGFVIDKFPISRPNLTFSTLTVSNMSPEDSSIYLCSVEEEERRGGYTFGSGTRLTVV.

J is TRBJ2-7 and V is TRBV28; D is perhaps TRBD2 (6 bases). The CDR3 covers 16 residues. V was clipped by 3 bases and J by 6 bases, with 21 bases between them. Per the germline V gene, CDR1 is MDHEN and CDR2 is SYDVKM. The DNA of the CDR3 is TGTGCCAGCAGTTTCCCCGGGACTCCCAGGGCGCCCGAGCAGTACTTC. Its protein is CASSFPGTPRAPEQYF.

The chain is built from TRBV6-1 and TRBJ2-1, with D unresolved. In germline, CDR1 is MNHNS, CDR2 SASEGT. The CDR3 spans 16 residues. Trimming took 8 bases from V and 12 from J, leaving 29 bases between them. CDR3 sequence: CASDGKLVRGLDGQFF. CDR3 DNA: TGTGCCAGCGACGGAAAATTAGTGAGAGGCCTCGATGGGCAGTTCTTC.

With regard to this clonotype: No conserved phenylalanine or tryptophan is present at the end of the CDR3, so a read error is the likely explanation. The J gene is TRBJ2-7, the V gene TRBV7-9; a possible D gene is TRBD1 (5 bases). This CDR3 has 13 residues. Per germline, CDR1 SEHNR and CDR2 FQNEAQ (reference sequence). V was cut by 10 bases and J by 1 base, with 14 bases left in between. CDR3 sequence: CANTDSLSYEQYS. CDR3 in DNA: TGTGCCAACACCGACAGTTTGTCCTACGAGCAGTACTCC.

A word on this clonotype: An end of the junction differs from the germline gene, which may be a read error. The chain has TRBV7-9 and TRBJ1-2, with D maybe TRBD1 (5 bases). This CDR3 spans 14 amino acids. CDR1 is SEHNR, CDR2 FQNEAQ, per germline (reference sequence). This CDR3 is CASNTSGGELGYSF. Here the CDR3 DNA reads TGTGCCAGCAACACATCTGGGGGAGAGCTGGGCTACAGTTTC.

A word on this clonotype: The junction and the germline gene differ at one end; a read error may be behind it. CDR3 nucleotides: TGTGCCAGAAGCCTCGTATCCGGGACAGGGGGCGGTGAGCAGTACTTC. Residues: CARSLVSGTGGGEQYF. The V and J genes are TRBV4-2 and TRBJ2-7; TRBD1 matches 12 bases. Germline CDR1 and CDR2: LGHNA and YNFKEQ. There are 16 residues in the CDR3.

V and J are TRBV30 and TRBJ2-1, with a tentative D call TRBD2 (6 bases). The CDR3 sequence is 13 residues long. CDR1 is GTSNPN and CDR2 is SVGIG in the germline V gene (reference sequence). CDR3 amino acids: CVCGGLFYYEQFF. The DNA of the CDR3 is TGTGTCTGTGGGGGACTTTTTTACTATGAGCAGTTCTTC.

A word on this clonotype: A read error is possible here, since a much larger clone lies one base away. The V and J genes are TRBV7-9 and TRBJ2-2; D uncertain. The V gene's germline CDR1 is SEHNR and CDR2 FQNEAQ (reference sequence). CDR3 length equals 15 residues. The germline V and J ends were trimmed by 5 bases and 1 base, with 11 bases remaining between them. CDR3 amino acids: CASSQSTMNTGELFF. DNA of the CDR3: TGTGCCAGCAGCCAGTCAACAATGAACACCGGGGAGCTGTTTTTT.

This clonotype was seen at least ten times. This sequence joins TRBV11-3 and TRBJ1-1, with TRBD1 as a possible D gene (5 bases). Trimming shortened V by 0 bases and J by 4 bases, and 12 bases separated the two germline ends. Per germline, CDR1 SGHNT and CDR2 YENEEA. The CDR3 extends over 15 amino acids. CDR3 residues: CASSLDGQGGTEAFF. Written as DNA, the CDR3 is TGTGCCAGCAGCTTAGATGGGCAGGGAGGCACTGAAGCTTTCTTT.

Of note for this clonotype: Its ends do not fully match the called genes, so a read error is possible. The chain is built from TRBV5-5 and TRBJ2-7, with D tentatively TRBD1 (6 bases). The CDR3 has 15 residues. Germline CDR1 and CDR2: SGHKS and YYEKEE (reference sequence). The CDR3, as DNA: TGTGTCAGCAGCTACCGGCACAGGGAGCACTACGAGCAGTACTTC. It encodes CVSSYRHREHYEQYF.

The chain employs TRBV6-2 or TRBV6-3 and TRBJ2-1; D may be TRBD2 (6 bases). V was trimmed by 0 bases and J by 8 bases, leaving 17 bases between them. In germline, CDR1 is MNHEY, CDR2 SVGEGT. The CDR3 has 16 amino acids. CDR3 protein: CASSYSPSWRVDEQFF. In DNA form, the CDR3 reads TGTGCCAGCAGTTACTCGCCCAGCTGGAGGGTCGATGAGCAGTTCTTC.

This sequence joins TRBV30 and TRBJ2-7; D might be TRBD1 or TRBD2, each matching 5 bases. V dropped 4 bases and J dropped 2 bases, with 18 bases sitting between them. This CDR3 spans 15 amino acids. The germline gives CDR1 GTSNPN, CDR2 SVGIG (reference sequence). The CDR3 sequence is CAWNPQATGTYEQYF. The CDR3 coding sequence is TGTGCCTGGAACCCACAGGCAACGGGAACCTACGAGCAGTACTTC.

The CDR3 DNA reads as TGTGCCAGCAGTGAAGGGACAGTGGGTGAGCAGTTCTTC. This sequence encodes CASSEGTVGEQFF. The rearrangement links TRBV6-1 to TRBJ2-1, with D perhaps matching TRBD1 (6 bases). V was trimmed by 1 base and J by 9 bases, leaving 10 bases between them. Germline V gene data show CDR1 as MNHNS and CDR2 as SASEGT. This CDR3 spans 13 amino acids.

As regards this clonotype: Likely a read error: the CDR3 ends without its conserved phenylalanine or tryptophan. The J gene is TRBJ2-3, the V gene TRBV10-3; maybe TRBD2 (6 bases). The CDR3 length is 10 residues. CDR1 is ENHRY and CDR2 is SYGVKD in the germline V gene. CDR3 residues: CATLADMQYC. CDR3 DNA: TGTGCCACCTTAGCGGATATGCAGTATTGT.

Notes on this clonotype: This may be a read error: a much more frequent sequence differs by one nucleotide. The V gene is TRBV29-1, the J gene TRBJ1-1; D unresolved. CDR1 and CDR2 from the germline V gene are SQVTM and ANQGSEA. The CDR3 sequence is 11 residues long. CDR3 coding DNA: TGCGGCGTTATCGACAACACTGAAGCTTTCTTT. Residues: CGVIDNTEAFF.

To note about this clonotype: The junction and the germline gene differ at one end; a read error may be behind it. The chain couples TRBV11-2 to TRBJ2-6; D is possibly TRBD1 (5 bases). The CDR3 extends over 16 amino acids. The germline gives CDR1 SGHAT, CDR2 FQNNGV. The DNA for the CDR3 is TGTGCTAGCAGCTTATCATCAGGGACTGGGGCCAACGTCCTGACTTTC. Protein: CASSLSSGTGANVLTF.